Listed below are T cell receptor beta chains from one sample, sequenced in a study of T cell responses to AZD1222 COVID-19 vaccine. The table came from immunoSEQ multiplex PCR; TCRdb's copy has only in-frame clones and leaves some out. The sample lists approximately 300,000 clones, roughly 93% occurring once. Specimen: peripheral blood, collected 28 days after the second AZD1222 dose. Receptors originate from an adult who received the AZD1222 COVID-19 vaccine. The CDR3 runs from the conserved cysteine through the conserved F or W. The order of the fields is clone size, V gene, J gene, D gene, CDR3 DNA, CDR3 protein. The D gene is left open where the match is weak. Rows may omit the clone size; those that give it use once, few, many or a size class.

clone size: NA; V gene: TRBV9; J gene: TRBJ1-4; D gene: NA; CDR3 DNA: TGTGCCAGCAGCGCCACAGCTAGCCCTACCGAAAAACTGTTTTTT; CDR3 protein: CASSATASPTEKLFF
clone size: NA; V gene: TRBV5-1; J gene: TRBJ2-5; D gene: TRBD2; CDR3 DNA: TGCGCCAGCTGGAGCACGGGGGGAGTGGAGACCCAGTACTTC; CDR3 protein: CASWSTGGVETQYF
clone size: NA; V gene: TRBV7-3; J gene: TRBJ2-7; D gene: TRBD1; CDR3 DNA: TGTGCCAGCAGCTTCACAGGGGGCCGCTCCTACGAGCAGTACTTC; CDR3 protein: CASSFTGGRSYEQYF
clone size: once; V gene: TRBV4-1; J gene: TRBJ1-2; D gene: NA; CDR3 DNA: TGCGCCAGCAGCCAAGACAGGGCAGCTAACTATGGCTACACCTTC; CDR3 protein: CASSQDRAANYGYTF
clone size: NA; V gene: TRBV15; J gene: TRBJ1-1; D gene: NA; CDR3 DNA: TGTGCCACCAGCAGAGGGGGCAGGGACACTGAAGCTTTCTTT; CDR3 protein: CATSRGGRDTEAFF
clone size: NA; V gene: TRBV7-3; J gene: TRBJ2-3; D gene: NA; CDR3 DNA: TGTGCCAGCAGCTTAACAGGGGGCACAGATACGCAGTATTTT; CDR3 protein: CASSLTGGTDTQYF
clone size: NA; V gene: TRBV27; J gene: TRBJ1-5; D gene: TRBD1; CDR3 DNA: TGTGCCAGCAGACGCGGGACAGCCTCGAATCAGCCCCAGCATTTT; CDR3 protein: CASRRGTASNQPQHF
clone size: NA; V gene: TRBV18; J gene: TRBJ1-1; D gene: NA; CDR3 DNA: TGTGCCAGCTCACCTGGGACGGGGAACACTGAAGCTTTCTTT; CDR3 protein: CASSPGTGNTEAFF
clone size: NA; V gene: TRBV3-1/TRBV3-2; J gene: TRBJ2-5; D gene: TRBD1; CDR3 DNA: TGTGCCAGCAGCCTTTGGGACAGGGGGCAGGGGACCCAGTACTTC; CDR3 protein: CASSLWDRGQGTQYF
clone size: NA; V gene: TRBV15; J gene: TRBJ1-2; D gene: NA; CDR3 DNA: TGTGCCACCAGCAGAAGCTCGAGGGCACCTGGAGGCTACACCTTC; CDR3 protein: CATSRSSRAPGGYTF
clone size: NA; V gene: TRBV5-6; J gene: TRBJ2-7; D gene: NA; CDR3 DNA: TGTGCCAGCAGCCAGCCCGGGGGCTACGAGCAGTACTTC; CDR3 protein: CASSQPGGYEQYF
clone size: NA; V gene: TRBV2; J gene: TRBJ2-7; D gene: NA; CDR3 DNA: TGTGCCAGCAGTGAAAGCGCGCAGGGGCTTGGCGAGCAGTACTTC; CDR3 protein: CASSESAQGLGEQYF
clone size: NA; V gene: TRBV7-9; J gene: TRBJ2-7; D gene: TRBD1; CDR3 DNA: TGTGCCAGCAGCTTGGGATACCGGGACAGGGGCTACGAGCAGTACTTC; CDR3 protein: CASSLGYRDRGYEQYF
clone size: few; V gene: TRBV2; J gene: TRBJ1-6; D gene: NA; CDR3 DNA: TGTGCCTCGAGGGCGCAGAATAATTCACCCCTCCACTTT; CDR3 protein: CASRAQNNSPLHF
clone size: NA; V gene: TRBV10-3; J gene: TRBJ1-1; D gene: NA; CDR3 DNA: TGTGCCATCAGCCTCGCCGGGAACACTGAAGCTTTCTTT; CDR3 protein: CAISLAGNTEAFF
clone size: NA; V gene: TRBV18; J gene: TRBJ1-2; D gene: TRBD1; CDR3 DNA: TGTGCCAGCTCACAACGGACAGGGGCTAACTATGGCTACACCTTC; CDR3 protein: CASSQRTGANYGYTF
clone size: NA; V gene: TRBV15; J gene: TRBJ2-2; D gene: NA; CDR3 DNA: TGTGCCACCAGCAGAGCTCTCCTACGGACTGACACCGGGGAGCTGTTTTTT; CDR3 protein: CATSRALLRTDTGELFF
clone size: NA; V gene: TRBV2; J gene: TRBJ2-7; D gene: TRBD2; CDR3 DNA: TGTGCCAGCAGAGGGACTAGCGGCCGATACGAGCAGTACTTC; CDR3 protein: CASRGTSGRYEQYF
clone size: NA; V gene: TRBV3-1/TRBV3-2; J gene: TRBJ1-3; D gene: NA; CDR3 DNA: TGTGCCAGCAGCCAAGCTTGTGAGGTTTCTGGAAACACCATATATTTT; CDR3 protein: CASSQACEVSGNTIYF
clone size: NA; V gene: TRBV27; J gene: TRBJ2-7; D gene: NA; CDR3 DNA: TGTGCCAGCAGTGTGTCAGGGGATTCGGGTACCTACGAGCAGTACTTC; CDR3 protein: CASSVSGDSGTYEQYF
clone size: NA; V gene: TRBV3-1/TRBV3-2; J gene: TRBJ1-1; D gene: NA; CDR3 DNA: TGTGCCAGCAGCCAAGGTCAAGGTACTGAAGCTTTCTTT; CDR3 protein: CASSQGQGTEAFF
clone size: NA; V gene: TRBV5-1; J gene: TRBJ1-4; D gene: NA; CDR3 DNA: TGCGCCAGCAGCTTGGGTACCCTCGGTAATGAAAAACTGTTTTTT; CDR3 protein: CASSLGTLGNEKLFF
clone size: once; V gene: TRBV28; J gene: TRBJ2-7; D gene: NA; CDR3 DNA: TGTGCCAGCAGCCGAGGACGTAACGAGCAGTACTTC; CDR3 protein: CASSRGRNEQYF
clone size: NA; V gene: TRBV28; J gene: TRBJ1-5; D gene: NA; CDR3 DNA: TGTGCCAGCAGTTTCCGGGCGGGCGCGGGGGGCCAGCATTTT; CDR3 protein: CASSFRAGAGGQHF
clone size: NA; V gene: TRBV28; J gene: TRBJ2-5; D gene: NA; CDR3 DNA: TGTGCCAGCAGTTTTGGCCAGACAGAGACCCAGTACTTC; CDR3 protein: CASSFGQTETQYF
clone size: NA; V gene: TRBV30; J gene: TRBJ2-7; D gene: NA; CDR3 DNA: TGTGCCTGGATATCGGGATCCAGCTACGAGCAGTACTTC; CDR3 protein: CAWISGSSYEQYF
clone size: NA; V gene: TRBV6-6; J gene: TRBJ2-7; D gene: TRBD1; CDR3 DNA: TGTGCCAGCAGCCGCGGACAGGGCCAGGGGTACTTC; CDR3 protein: CASSRGQGQGYF
clone size: NA; V gene: TRBV10-2; J gene: TRBJ2-3; D gene: NA; CDR3 DNA: TGCGCCAGCAGCCCTCCGGGAGATACGCAGTATTTT; CDR3 protein: CASSPPGDTQYF
clone size: NA; V gene: TRBV7-2; J gene: TRBJ1-1; D gene: TRBD1; CDR3 DNA: TGTGCCAGCAGCTTAAGGTACAGGGGCCTTGAAGCTTTCTTT; CDR3 protein: CASSLRYRGLEAFF
clone size: NA; V gene: TRBV10-3; J gene: TRBJ2-1; D gene: NA; CDR3 DNA: TGTGCCATCAACCCAGGGGTAGCGGTCAACAATGAGCAGTTCTTC; CDR3 protein: CAINPGVAVNNEQFF
clone size: NA; V gene: TRBV3-1/TRBV3-2; J gene: TRBJ1-1; D gene: NA; CDR3 DNA: TGTGCCAGCAGACAAGATGGGGGGCTGAACACTGAAGCTTTCTTT; CDR3 protein: CASRQDGGLNTEAFF